These 24 T cell receptor beta chains were all obtained from the same sample, sequenced in a study of early T cells in non-severe SARS-CoV-2 infection. TCRdb reanalysed the 5' RACE reads using MiXCR and keeps one entry per CDR3 protein. The sample has approximately 20,000 distinct CDR3 sequences, roughly 6.1% seen once; the top ten hold over 5%. Source material: whole blood. The receptor source for this set is an adult who was a healthcare worker with PCR-confirmed SARS-CoV-2 infection or an uninfected control (not recorded which).

This clonotype occurred many times. The V and J genes are TRBV6-2 or TRBV6-3 and TRBJ2-4, with D tentatively TRBD1 (6 bases). Trimming removed 5 bases from V and 9 bases from J, with 23 bases in between. This CDR3 is 16 amino acids long. Germline V gene data show CDR1 as MNHEY and CDR2 as SVGEGT. CDR3 nucleotides: TGTGCCAGCAGTCCATGGCGACAACTGACAGGCAGCATTCAGTACTTC. Its translation is CASSPWRQLTGSIQYF.

This clonotype was picked up many times. The V and J genes are TRBV27 and TRBJ2-7; D remains ambiguous. The CDR3 has 15 residues. CDR1 is MNHEY and CDR2 is SMNVEV in the germline V gene (reference sequence). V dropped 4 bases and J dropped 0 bases, with 13 bases sitting between them. CDR3 coding DNA: TGTGCCAGCAGTTCTACCCCAGGTAGCTCCTACGAGCAGTACTTC. Translating gives CASSSTPGSSYEQYF.

This clonotype was seen ten or more times. The V and J genes are TRBV10-1 and TRBJ2-3; TRBD1 aligns across 9 bases. Germline values: CDR1 WNHNN, CDR2 SYGVQD (reference sequence). V lost 4 bases and J lost 0; bases outside the gene matches: 5. CDR3 length: 16 amino acids. The chain's CDR3 is CASSVTGGTSTDTQYF. In DNA form, the CDR3 reads TGCGCCAGCAGTGTAACAGGGGGCACTAGCACAGATACGCAGTATTTT.

As DNA, the CDR3 is TGTGCCAGCAGTTTAGCATCCACGGGGTTCAATGAGCAGTTCTTC. Translated, it gives CASSLASTGFNEQFF. The rearrangement links TRBV27 to TRBJ2-1, with D possibly matching TRBD2 (5 bases). Germline-derived CDR1 and CDR2 are MNHEY and SMNVEV (reference sequence). V was trimmed by 2 bases and J by 6 bases, leaving 14 bases between them. The CDR3 runs 15 residues.

This clonotype was found many times. The chain has TRBV9 and TRBJ1-1; D not resolved. Between the trimmed V and J ends, which lost 0 bases and 1 base, there was a span of 13 bases. Looked up from germline, CDR1 is SGDLS and CDR2 is YYNGEE. The CDR3 sequence is 16 residues long. In DNA form, the CDR3 reads TGTGCCAGCAGCGTAGGTCTGCTCACTACGAACACTGAAGCTTTCTTT. This translates into CASSVGLLTTNTEAFF.

This clonotype was seen at least ten times. The J gene is TRBJ2-7, the V gene TRBV3-1; D remains unclear. Per germline, CDR1 LGHDT and CDR2 YNNKEL (reference sequence). Trimming stripped 3 bases from V and 4 bases from J, with 10 bases between. The CDR3 length is 13 residues. For the CDR3, the DNA is TGTGCCAGCAGCCAGGGATTTGTGTACGAGCAGTACTTC. Protein sequence: CASSQGFVYEQYF.

There are many counts of this clonotype. V is TRBV2 and J is TRBJ2-7; D is possibly TRBD2 (5 bases). CDR1 and CDR2 from the germline V gene are SNHLY and FYNNEI. V was cut by 0 bases and J by 8 bases, with 17 bases left in between. The length of the CDR3 is 15 residues. As DNA, the CDR3 is TGTGCCAGCAGTGAAGCTGTCCTAGCCGCCCCTAAGCAGTACTTC. It encodes CASSEAVLAAPKQYF.

The sample holds many counts of this clonotype. The genes are TRBV29-1 and TRBJ2-2, with 12 bases aligning to TRBD2. The J segment lost 6 bases and the V segment lost 5 bases, leaving 4 bases of the junction unmatched. Germline V CDR1 and CDR2: SQVTM, ANQGSEA. The length of the CDR3 is 14 residues. The CDR3 spells CSVWRLAGAGELFF. CDR3 coding DNA: TGCAGCGTTTGGAGACTAGCGGGAGCCGGGGAGCTGTTTTTT.

This clonotype has a count of ten or more. This sequence joins TRBV28 and TRBJ2-3, with D unclear. The CDR3 runs to 15 residues. Trimming removed 1 base at V and 6 bases at J, with 14 bases between. Germline-derived CDR1 and CDR2 are MDHEN and SYDVKM. CDR3 protein: CASSLSPHITDTQYF. The CDR3, as DNA: TGTGCCAGCAGTTTATCCCCACACATCACGGATACGCAGTATTTT.

This clonotype is labeled medium-sized. The V gene is TRBV6-4, the J gene TRBJ2-2; a possible D gene is TRBD2 (6 bases). V lost 3 bases to trimming and J lost 4 bases, with 6 bases between them. CDR1 is MRHNA and CDR2 is SNTAGT in the germline V gene. CDR3 length equals 13 residues. CDR3 residues: CASSETSTGELFF. CDR3 DNA sequence: TGTGCCAGCAGTGAGACTAGCACCGGGGAGCTGTTTTTT.

The V and J genes are TRBV12-3 or TRBV12-4 and TRBJ2-1; 8 nucleotides align to TRBD2. This CDR3 is 14 amino acids long. V lost 8 bases, J lost 2 bases, and 5 bases stayed unmatched. Here the CDR3 DNA reads TGTGCCAGCTCCCGGGGGGGGCCCTACAATGAGCAGTTCTTC. Translated, it gives CASSRGGPYNEQFF.

This clonotype was detected ten times or more. The chain recombines TRBV5-1 with TRBJ1-2, with TRBD1 matching 8 bases. V shed 4 bases and J 2 bases; nucleotides not matched to a gene: 7. CDR1 is SGHRS and CDR2 is YFSETQ in the germline V gene. The CDR3 is 15 residues long. CDR3 nucleotide sequence: TGCGCCAGCAGCCCCGGACAGGGATACAACTATGGCTACACCTTC. Translated: CASSPGQGYNYGYTF.

This clonotype was seen at least ten times. The chain joins TRBV15 to TRBJ2-2, with D tentatively TRBD1 (8 bases). Per the germline V gene, CDR1 is LNHNV and CDR2 is YYDKDF (reference sequence). There are 21 residues in the CDR3. Trimming took off 0 bases at V and 7 bases at J, with 30 bases between the two ends. CDR3 region: CATSRERTGRADGSVIGELFF. The CDR3 nucleotides are TGTGCCACCAGCAGAGAAAGGACAGGGAGGGCGGACGGGAGTGTAATCGGGGAGCTGTTTTTT.

Many counts were recorded for this clonotype. This chain links TRBV20-1 with TRBJ2-3; D perhaps matches TRBD2 (5 bases). CDR1 is DFQATT and CDR2 is SNEGSKA in the germline V gene (reference sequence). Trimming left V 3 bases short and J 4 bases short, with 8 bases between. This CDR3 spans 12 amino acids. Written as DNA, the CDR3 is TGCAGTGCTAGCAAAGCGGCAGATACGCAGTATTTT. This gives the protein CSASKAADTQYF.

This clonotype has ten or more counts. J is TRBJ1-2 and V is TRBV29-1; D not resolved. Germline values: CDR1 SQVTM, CDR2 ANQGSEA. This CDR3 has 12 amino acids. V was clipped by 6 bases and J by 2 bases, with 10 bases between them. DNA of the CDR3: TGCAGCGTCAGCAGGACCAACTATGGCTACACCTTC. It is translated as CSVSRTNYGYTF.

This clonotype is deemed medium-sized. This chain uses TRBV9 with TRBJ1-5, with D uncertain. The CDR3 has 13 amino acids. Trimming pared 0 bases from V and 7 bases from J, leaving 8 bases between. Germline V lookup: CDR1 SGDLS, CDR2 YYNGEE. The CDR3 loop is CASSVAPDQPQHF. DNA of the CDR3: TGTGCCAGCAGCGTAGCCCCAGACCAGCCCCAGCATTTT.

This clonotype appeared many times. The V call is TRBV7-3, the J call TRBJ1-6, with TRBD1 as a possible D gene (6 bases). The CDR3 is 16 residues long. V lost 1 base to trimming and J lost 10 bases, with 17 bases between them. The germline CDR1 and CDR2 sequences are SGHTA and FQGTGA. The CDR3 coding sequence is TGTGCCAGCAGCTTAAACCCACAGGGAATGGAGTCACCCCTCCACTTT. It specifies CASSLNPQGMESPLHF.

This clonotype was counted ten times or more. This chain joins TRBV7-3 and TRBJ2-3, with 8 bases aligning to TRBD1. CDR1 and CDR2 from the germline V gene are SGHTA and FQGTGA. After removal of 2 bases from V and 4 bases from J, the junction contained 8 bases not matched to a gene. The CDR3 totals 16 residues. CDR3 region: CASSLLPGGASDTQYF. CDR3 in DNA: TGTGCCAGCAGCTTACTGCCAGGGGGCGCGTCAGATACGCAGTATTTT. The full variable domain, with the rest looked up from reference TRBV7-3 and TRBJ2-3, is GAGVSQTPSNKVTEKGKYVELRCDPISGHTALYWYRQSLGQGPEFLIYFQGTGAADDSGLPNDRFFAVRPEGSVSTLKIQRTERGDSAVYLCASSLLPGGASDTQYFGPGTRLTVL.

This clonotype was seen many times. The chain employs TRBV19 and TRBJ1-1, with 9 nucleotides matching TRBD1. The V gene end was trimmed by 7 bases and the J gene end by 4 bases; junction bases not matched to a gene: 4. This CDR3 spans 13 amino acids. Germline assignment: CDR1 LNHDA and CDR2 SQIVND (reference sequence). The CDR3: CASTSDRGTEAFF. CDR3 DNA: TGTGCCAGTACCTCGGACAGGGGCACTGAAGCTTTCTTT.

This clonotype was counted between two and nine times. The chain uses TRBV10-1 and TRBJ2-1, with 15 positions matching TRBD2. Germline lookup yields CDR1 WNHNN and CDR2 SYGVQD (reference sequence). The CDR3 is 17 amino acids. Trimming removed 0 bases from V and 7 bases from J; junction bases left unmatched: 4. The DNA for the CDR3 is TGCGCCAGCAGTGAGTCGGGGACTAGCGGGAGGTTGAATGAGCAGTTCTTC. Its translation is CASSESGTSGRLNEQFF.

This clonotype was detected only a few times. The chain is built from TRBV28 and TRBJ2-7; 7 bases agree with TRBD1. The CDR3 totals 16 residues. Germline lookup yields CDR1 MDHEN and CDR2 SYDVKM. The J segment lost 3 bases and the V segment lost 4 bases, leaving 12 bases of the junction unmatched. The CDR3 DNA follows: TGTGCCAGCAGTTCCGGGACAGCCCTCGAAATCTACGAGCAGTACTTC. It encodes CASSSGTALEIYEQYF.

In its sample, this clonotype was seen a few times. The chain carries TRBV28 and TRBJ2-1; the D gene could be TRBD1 or TRBD2 (5 bases each). The CDR3 is 15 residues long. Germline-derived CDR1 and CDR2 are MDHEN and SYDVKM. V lost 4 bases, J lost 6 bases, and 16 bases lay in between. The CDR3 DNA reads as TGTGCCAGCAGTTCCCCACAACTTGGGGGCAATGAGCAGTTCTTC. This gives the protein CASSSPQLGGNEQFF.

By sample fraction, this clonotype is medium-sized. The genes are TRBV12-2 and TRBJ1-1; the D call in the table, TRBD1, was not verified against the DNA. TRBV12-2 is marked as a pseudogene. The CDR3 sequence is 12 residues long. The CDR3 here is CASRDRGHEAFF. In DNA, the CDR3 is TGTGCAAGTCGCGACAGGGGGCATGAAGCTTTCTTT.

This rearrangement joins TRBV5-1 to TRBJ2-7; 11 bases are a match to TRBD2. The ends lost 4 bases at V and 6 bases at J; junction bases unmatched: 15. CDR1 and CDR2 from the germline V gene are SGHRS and YFSETQ. The CDR3 has 17 amino acids. CDR3 DNA sequence: TGCGCCAGCAGCCTGACGTTGTCTAGCGGGAGGTCGGGCGAGCAGTACTTC. Residues: CASSLTLSSGRSGEQYF.